These T cell receptor beta chains were read from a single sample in a study of Ad26.COV2.S vaccination and SARS-CoV-2 variants. The method was immunoSEQ multiplex PCR; TCRdb's version includes in-frame clones alone and lacks a portion of them. Of approximately 360,000 clones listed, 83% are singletons. The source material was peripheral blood, sampled in a trial of Ad26.COV2.S vaccine versus placebo. These receptors were taken from a person aged 18-65 years who received the Ad26.COV2.S COVID-19 vaccine or a placebo. The CDR3 runs from the conserved cysteine through the conserved F or W.

>TRBJ1-5|TRBV19
CASQGPTMFNQPQHF
>TRBJ2-7|TRBV3-1/TRBV3-2
CASSQGQGFGEQYF
>TRBJ1-2|TRBV24-1
CATRGTAGSYTF
>TRBJ1-3|TRBV30
CAWSVNRLGNTIYF
>TRBJ2-5|TRBV5-4
CASSTRGRGPETQYF
>TRBJ2-3|TRBV4-1
CASSQRGGSTDTQYF
>TRBJ2-1|TRBV6-1
CASSERTGAVTYNEQFF
>TRBJ2-3|TRBV7-3
CASSLNPDTQYF
>TRBJ2-5|TRBV5-8
CASSLGGFETQYF
>TRBJ2-5|TRBV7-9
CASSSHPGTIGRETQYF